The following is a T cell receptor beta chain sequence with its context. Its antigen remains unidentified. Looked up from germline, CDR1 is GTSNPN and CDR2 is SVGIG (reference sequence). Trimming removed 3 bases at V and 1 base at J, with 9 bases between. This CDR3 is 13 amino acids long. General observations from the study: Larger-cohort validation covered only one TCR beta V-J rearrangement.

Memory CD4+ T cells were sorted as CD4+CD45RO+CD25- cells. Full-length variable regions came from constant-region reverse primers plus semi-nested Nested Universal Primer A PCR. TCRdb passed the 5' RACE reads through MiXCR, listing each CDR3 protein once. Of about 42,000 distinct CDR3 sequences listed, 30% are singletons. The sequence was obtained from a female donor with breast cancer. The sequenced sample consisted of tumor-infiltrating memory CD4+ T cells sorted from the breast tumor. Subset noted: memory CD4+ T cells, CD4+CD45RO+CD25-. This chain connects TRBV30 to TRBJ2-5; no definite D call. The CDR3 DNA follows: TGTGCCTGGAGCCGATCCCGCCAAGAGACCCAGTACTTC. Translating gives CAWSRSRQETQYF. Filled out from reference TRBV30 and TRBJ2-5, the complete variable domain reads SQTIHQWPATLVQPVGSPLSLECTVEGTSNPNLYWYRQAAGRGLQLLFYSVGIGQISSEVPQNLSASRPQDRQFILSSKKLLLSDSGFYLCAWSRSRQETQYFGPGTRLLVL.